Listed below are T cell receptor beta chains from one sample, sequenced in a study of T-cell memory formation after mild COVID-19. Each CDR3 protein is one row after TCRdb ran MiXCR on the 5' RACE reads. Among just over 150,000 distinct CDR3 sequences, 25% to 40% were seen once, and the ten largest hold more than 10%. Sequences were obtained from PBMCs or a T cell subset sorted from them (not recorded which). The origin of the receptors is an adult woman who had mild COVID-19 (a few samples of this study predate the infection). Cell type and time point are not known. Each CDR3 is given with its conserved first and last residue. A D gene is named only where the DNA matches it firmly. Size tells how often a clone was seen (once, few, many) or the class of an expanded clone, and some rows leave it out.

D | size | J | V | CDR3 | DNA
TRBD1 | - | TRBJ1-5 | TRBV24-1 | CATEGQVGQPQHF | TGTGCCACCGAAGGACAGGTCGGACAGCCCCAGCATTTT
TRBD2 | - | TRBJ2-5 | TRBV4-1 | CASSQERGSSGVQETQYF | TGCGCCAGCAGCCAAGAGAGGGGATCTAGCGGGGTCCAAGAGACCCAGTACTTC
- | - | TRBJ2-5 | TRBV9 | CASSVGTATETQYF | TGTGCCAGCAGCGTAGGTACGGCGACGGAGACCCAGTACTTC
- | few | TRBJ2-1 | TRBV3-1 | CASSQDLASVLSYNEQFF | TGTGCCAGCAGCCAAGATTTGGCCTCAGTACTCTCCTACAATGAGCAGTTCTTC
- | few | TRBJ1-1 | TRBV11-2 | CASSLLGGTMTEAFF | TGTGCCAGCAGCTTATTAGGTGGGACGATGACTGAAGCTTTCTTT
- | - | TRBJ2-3 | TRBV7-2 | CASSPAGGDTQYF | TGTGCCAGCAGCCCCGCGGGTGGGGATACGCAGTATTTT
- | few | TRBJ2-7 | TRBV20-1 | CSARAGTNGEQYF | TGCAGTGCTAGAGCCGGGACGAACGGAGAGCAGTACTTC
- | - | TRBJ2-5 | TRBV18 | CASSGPDRGKTQYF | TGTGCCAGCTCTGGGCCGGACAGAGGAAAGACCCAGTACTTC
TRBD2 | - | TRBJ2-7 | TRBV7-8 | CASSFTSDPRYEQYF | TGTGCCAGCAGCTTCACTAGCGACCCTCGCTACGAGCAGTACTTC
- | - | TRBJ1-3 | TRBV10-2 | CASSESGSSGNTIYF | TGCGCCAGCAGTGAGTCCGGCAGCTCTGGAAACACCATATATTTT
TRBD2 | - | TRBJ2-1 | TRBV4-1 | CASSQGLAGVNEQFF | TGCGCCAGCAGCCAAGGGTTAGCGGGGGTGAATGAGCAGTTCTTC
- | - | TRBJ1-6 | TRBV30 | CAWSVLSAGRGSPLHF | TGTGCCTGGAGTGTTCTTTCGGCAGGGCGAGGTTCACCCCTCCACTTT
- | - | TRBJ2-6 | TRBV12-3/TRBV12-4 | CASSPGPGANVLTF | TGTGCCAGCAGTCCGGGCCCTGGGGCCAACGTCCTGACTTTC
TRBD2 | - | TRBJ2-1 | TRBV7-9 | CASSLRASGRNEQFF | TGTGCCAGCAGCTTAAGGGCTAGCGGGAGGAATGAGCAGTTCTTC
- | - | TRBJ2-3 | TRBV9 | CASSVVMGSGTDTQYF | TGTGCCAGCAGCGTAGTTATGGGGAGTGGCACAGATACGCAGTATTTT
- | - | TRBJ2-5 | TRBV5-1 | CASSLSGAKEKIETQYF | TGCGCCAGCAGCTTATCGGGGGCTAAGGAGAAGATAGAGACCCAGTACTTC
- | - | TRBJ1-5 | TRBV30 | CASQGSDGNQPQHF | TGTGCCTCTCAGGGGAGCGATGGCAATCAGCCCCAGCATTTT
- | - | TRBJ1-2 | TRBV7-2 | CASSAPVPRTGAGYTF | TGTGCCAGCAGCGCCCCGGTTCCACGCACCGGCGCTGGCTACACCTTC
- | - | TRBJ1-2 | TRBV7-9 | CASRAGRDDGYTF | TGTGCCAGCCGGGCAGGGAGGGATGATGGCTACACCTTC
TRBD1 | - | TRBJ2-3 | TRBV10-2 | CASPRFKPGQGVVSTDTQYF | TGCGCCAGCCCACGCTTTAAACCGGGACAGGGAGTAGTCAGCACAGATACGCAGTATTTT
- | - | TRBJ2-7 | TRBV15 | CATSSALVYEQYF | TGTGCCACCAGCTCCGCCCTAGTTTACGAGCAGTACTTC
TRBD1 | - | TRBJ1-1 | TRBV2 | CASSTEETGTGGFFEAFF | TGTGCCAGCAGTACGGAAGAAACCGGGACAGGGGGCTTCTTTGAAGCTTTCTTT
- | - | TRBJ1-1 | TRBV20-1 | CSAPYLVSTEAFF | TGCAGTGCTCCCTACCTAGTGAGTACTGAAGCTTTCTTT
TRBD1 | few | TRBJ2-5 | TRBV7-9 | CASSARDRDFSETQYF | TGTGCCAGCAGCGCCCGGGACAGGGATTTTTCGGAGACCCAGTACTTC
- | few | TRBJ2-2 | TRBV18 | CASSPGQHNTGELFF | TGTGCCAGCTCACCAGGCCAGCATAACACCGGGGAGCTGTTTTTT
TRBD1 | - | TRBJ2-1 | TRBV15 | CATSRVGSGTGVYNEQFF | TGTGCCACCAGCAGAGTAGGGTCCGGGACAGGAGTCTACAATGAGCAGTTCTTC
TRBD2 | - | TRBJ2-2 | TRBV20-1 | CSAREDPRGELFF | TGCAGTGCCCGGGAGGATCCGCGCGGGGAGCTGTTTTTT
- | - | TRBJ1-1 | TRBV12-3/TRBV12-4 | CASSFLQPALGTEAFF | TGTGCCAGCAGTTTCCTACAGCCAGCCCTTGGCACTGAAGCTTTCTTT
TRBD1 | few | TRBJ1-1 | TRBV5-1 | CASSLGDRGITEAFF | TGCGCCAGCAGCTTGGGGGACAGGGGAATCACTGAAGCTTTCTTT
- | few | TRBJ2-6 | TRBV7-6 | CASSPRSRSGANVLTF | TGTGCCAGCAGCCCCCGATCCCGGTCTGGGGCCAACGTCCTGACTTTC
- | few | TRBJ2-1 | TRBV5-5 | CASSPLGGTTYNEQFF | TGTGCCAGCAGCCCCCTGGGCGGGACGACCTACAATGAGCAGTTCTTC
TRBD2 | - | TRBJ2-5 | TRBV30 | CAWSAGLAGAQETQYF | TGTGCCTGGAGTGCCGGACTAGCGGGAGCCCAAGAGACCCAGTACTTC
TRBD1 | - | TRBJ2-2 | TRBV7-7 | CASSHGQGAIYTGELFF | TGTGCCAGCAGCCACGGACAGGGGGCGATTTACACCGGGGAGCTGTTTTTT
- | - | TRBJ2-7 | TRBV4-3 | CASSQYWGQRTSYEQYF | TGCGCCAGCAGCCAGTACTGGGGTCAGCGGACCTCCTACGAGCAGTACTTC
TRBD2 | few | TRBJ2-7 | TRBV29-1 | CSVVVAGVYEQYF | TGCAGCGTTGTGGTGGCGGGAGTATACGAGCAGTACTTC
- | few | TRBJ2-7 | TRBV18 | CASSSSAYEQYF | TGTGCCAGCTCCTCCTCCGCTTACGAGCAGTACTTC
- | - | TRBJ1-1 | TRBV7-9 | CASSFSTSKNTEAFF | TGTGCCAGCAGCTTTTCAACGAGCAAGAACACTGAAGCTTTCTTT
- | - | TRBJ2-3 | TRBV19 | CASSNSVRPDTQYF | TGTGCCAGTAGTAACTCTGTTAGGCCAGATACGCAGTATTTT